The source of this T cell receptor (beta chain) is a study of blood T cell repertoires in COVID-19. V was clipped by 6 bases and J by 4 bases, with 12 bases between them. The CDR3 contains 13 residues. The germline CDR1 and CDR2 sequences are KGHSH and LQKENI. In the study's own analysis: Nucleated cell number was recorded as an estimate derived from reference gene primer amplification. The data were produced by immunoSEQ multiplex PCR, yet TCRdb's version contains in-frame clones alone and is incomplete. That table furnishes V, J and clone size, whereas the DNA furnished D and trimming. The table lists about 100,000 clones, about 90% of them singletons. Seattle's enrolled individuals joined amid active infection and were then monitored longitudinally.

The chain uses TRBV18 and TRBJ1-1; D unresolved. The sequence was obtained from a human donor with COVID-19, enrolled during active disease. The donor label of this sample is uncertain. Sequencing was carried out using peripheral blood. In DNA, the CDR3 is TGTGCCAGCTCCCGGCGGGATGTCACTGAAGCTTTCTTT. Translating gives CASSRRDVTEAFF.